The next 17 T cell receptor beta chains were all read from a single sample in a study of cytomegalovirus exposure and HLA in healthy donors. With 60 Vbeta and 13 Jbeta primers, the PCR was carried out. Sequenced by immunoSEQ multiplex PCR; TCRdb stores in-frame clones only, minus some. The sample has around 70,000 clones. The sample comprised PBMCs. Every receptor here comes from a woman aged 40 to 50 in good health and CMV-seropositive.

V usage is TRBV19 and J usage is TRBJ2-7; 11 bases match TRBD1. CDR1 and CDR2 from the germline V gene are LNHDA and SQIVND (reference sequence). V lost 5 bases and J lost 4; bases outside the gene matches: 7. The CDR3 length is 15 residues. CDR3 DNA sequence: TGTGCCAGTAGTGCCGGACAGGGGGCCTGGTACGAGCAGTACTTC. Protein product: CASSAGQGAWYEQYF.

This chain's CDR3 is CAVRGTGRIEAFF. CDR3 DNA: TGTGCCGTCCGGGGGACAGGAAGAATTGAAGCTTTCTTT. The genes are TRBV6-5 and TRBJ1-1; 8 positions match TRBD1. There are 13 residues in the CDR3. With 11 bases clipped from V and 7 bases from J, the junction kept 12 bases outside the gene matches. CDR1 MNHEY and CDR2 SVGAGI come from the germline V gene.

The chain is built from TRBV28 and TRBJ1-3; D is perhaps TRBD1 (5 bases). The CDR3 is 16 amino acids. Germline V CDR1 and CDR2: MDHEN, SYDVKM. Trimming pared 4 bases from V and 0 bases from J, leaving 13 bases between. In DNA form, the CDR3 reads TGTGCCAGCAGTTCCCGGGGGTTCCACTCTGGAAACACCATATATTTT. Protein: CASSSRGFHSGNTIYF.

The J gene is TRBJ1-1, the V gene TRBV27, with TRBD1 matching 9 bases. Germline V gives CDR1 MNHEY, CDR2 SMNVEV (reference sequence). V lost 6 bases to trimming and J lost 4 bases; unmatched junction nucleotides: 6. This CDR3 spans 14 amino acids. DNA of the CDR3: TGTGCCAGCAGCCGGGACAGGGTAGCCACTGAAGCTTTCTTT. Translation gives CASSRDRVATEAFF.

The rearrangement uses TRBV5-6 and TRBJ1-6; maybe TRBD1 (6 bases). V was cut by 4 bases and J by 10 bases, with 24 bases left in between. Germline V gives CDR1 SGHDT, CDR2 YYEEEE. The CDR3 runs to 17 residues. CDR3 nucleotide sequence: TGTGCCAGCAGCCTGGACAACAGGGTTTTGGCGGTGTCACCCCTCCACTTT. Translated: CASSLDNRVLAVSPLHF.

This chain links TRBV4-2 with TRBJ2-6; D is possibly TRBD1 (5 bases). CDR3 length: 15 residues. Trimming removed 3 bases from V and 0 bases from J, with 6 bases in between. Looked up from germline, CDR1 is LGHNA and CDR2 is YNFKEQ. The DNA of the CDR3 is TGTGCCAGCAGCCAGGACATCTCTGGGGCCAACGTCCTGACTTTC. This sequence encodes CASSQDISGANVLTF.

The V call is TRBV5-5, the J call TRBJ1-2; D is unclear. CDR1 and CDR2 from the germline V gene are SGHKS and YYEKEE (reference sequence). This CDR3 is built from 17 residues. The V and J ends lost 0 bases and 4 bases respectively, with 19 bases between them. The CDR3 DNA reads TGTGCCAGCAGCTTGGGATCTGGAGACGCTACAATCTATGGCTACACCTTC. The encoded protein is CASSLGSGDATIYGYTF.

This chain joins TRBV7-2 and TRBJ2-2, with D perhaps TRBD2 (6 bases). The CDR3 sequence is 15 residues long. CDR1 is SGHTA, CDR2 FQGNSA, per germline. V shed 0 bases and J shed 5 bases, with 10 bases lying between them. The CDR3 sequence is CASSLATGGTGELFF. The CDR3 DNA is TGTGCCAGCAGCTTAGCGACCGGGGGAACCGGGGAGCTGTTTTTT.

The chain combines TRBV5-1 with TRBJ1-1; TRBD1 agrees at 9 bases. From germline, CDR1 is SGHRS and CDR2 YFSETQ. Unmatched junction bases numbered 13, after V lost 3 bases and J lost 4 bases. There are 17 residues in the CDR3. Here the CDR3 DNA reads TGCGCCAGCAGCTCCCCCACGACGACAGGGGGGAGCACTGAAGCTTTCTTT. This translates into CASSSPTTTGGSTEAFF.

The chain uses TRBV6-5 and TRBJ2-5; D is ambiguous. Trimming removed 11 bases from V and 5 bases from J, with 9 bases in between. The CDR3 contains 10 residues. CDR1 is MNHEY and CDR2 is SVGAGI in the germline V gene. The CDR3 DNA is TGTGCCTCCCCGTATGAGACCCAGTACTTC. This codes for CASPYETQYF.

The chain has TRBV7-3 and TRBJ2-3, with TRBD2 as a possible D gene (5 bases). The V and J ends lost 1 base and 4 bases respectively, with 12 bases between them. The V gene's germline CDR1 is SGHTA and CDR2 FQGTGA. CDR3 length: 15 amino acids. The CDR3 DNA follows: TGTGCCAGCAGCTTAATCGGCGGGCATTCAGATACGCAGTATTTT. Protein sequence: CASSLIGGHSDTQYF.

This chain joins TRBV6-5 and TRBJ2-7, with D possibly TRBD2 on 6 matching bases. The CDR3 is made up of 13 amino acids. Germline V gives CDR1 MNHEY, CDR2 SVGAGI. V lost 5 bases to trimming and J lost 1 base, with 9 bases between them. The CDR3 spells CASSSGPSYEQYF. CDR3 nucleotide sequence: TGTGCCAGCAGTAGCGGGCCTTCCTACGAGCAGTACTTC.

The chain employs TRBV5-1 and TRBJ2-3; D possibly corresponds to TRBD1 (5 bases). This CDR3 contains 15 residues. CDR1 is SGHRS, CDR2 YFSETQ, per germline. Trimming pared 0 bases from V and 2 bases from J, leaving 10 bases between. The CDR3 DNA reads TGCGCCAGCAGCTTGGCCCAGGGAAACACAGATACGCAGTATTTT. It is translated as CASSLAQGNTDTQYF.

The chain employs TRBV4-3 and TRBJ2-7; D gene ambiguous. Between the trimmed V and J ends, which lost 3 bases and 0 bases, there was a span of 12 bases. This CDR3 is built from 15 residues. Germline loops: CDR1 LGHNA, CDR2 YSLEER. The CDR3 coding sequence is TGCGCCAGCAGCCATGCGATGTCCACCTCCTACGAGCAGTACTTC. It encodes CASSHAMSTSYEQYF.

The rearrangement links TRBV7-9 to TRBJ1-2; D is perhaps TRBD1 (6 bases). The germline CDR1 and CDR2 sequences are SEHNR and FQNEAQ (reference sequence). This CDR3 has 13 residues. Trimming took off 2 bases at V and 8 bases at J, with 12 bases between the two ends. CDR3 residues: CASSLQAGDGYTF. The CDR3 DNA reads TGTGCCAGCAGCTTACAGGCAGGGGACGGCTACACCTTC.

The V gene is TRBV6-1, the J gene TRBJ1-5, with 12 positions matching TRBD1. The CDR3 has 18 residues. The junction had 7 bases not matched to a gene; V was cut back by 4 bases and J by 0 bases. The germline gives CDR1 MNHNS, CDR2 SASEGT. CDR3 sequence: CASSAPGQGAYSNQPQHF. In DNA, the CDR3 is TGTGCCAGCAGTGCACCGGGACAGGGGGCGTATAGCAATCAGCCCCAGCATTTT.

The chain carries TRBV25-1 and TRBJ2-2; 7 bases map to TRBD2. From germline, CDR1 is MGHDK and CDR2 SYGVNS. J gave up 4 bases and V 1 base, and 3 bases lay outside the gene matches. This CDR3 spans 15 amino acids. The DNA for the CDR3 is TGTGCCAGCAGTGAATCGCGGGGGTTCACCGGGGAGCTGTTTTTT. Residues: CASSESRGFTGELFF.